Sequencing of this T cell receptor beta chain was carried out in a study of response to subunit inactivated influenza vaccine. Study-level findings and limits: Researchers suggested that each seasonal influenza vaccination recruits few new T cells.

TCRdb re-analysed the RT-PCR reads in MiXCR, keeping a single row per CDR3 protein. Of about 780,000 distinct CDR3 sequences detected, less than 20% appear once; the ten largest clones hold roughly 10%. Turning to this clonotype: Its antigen is still unknown.

This CDR3 has 13 residues. CDR1 DFQATT and CDR2 SNEGSKA come from the germline V gene (reference sequence). The V end was cut by 3 bases, the J end by 7 bases, with 13 bases between. The sequence was obtained from a man aged 45-65 years who received an inactivated influenza vaccine. Sequencing used PBMCs from blood, obtained about 5 days after vaccination. The chain combines TRBV20-1 with TRBJ2-1; unclear D gene. As DNA, the CDR3 is TGCAGTGCTAGGGATTTTGGCCGGAATGAGCAGTTCTTC. Protein product: CSARDFGRNEQFF.